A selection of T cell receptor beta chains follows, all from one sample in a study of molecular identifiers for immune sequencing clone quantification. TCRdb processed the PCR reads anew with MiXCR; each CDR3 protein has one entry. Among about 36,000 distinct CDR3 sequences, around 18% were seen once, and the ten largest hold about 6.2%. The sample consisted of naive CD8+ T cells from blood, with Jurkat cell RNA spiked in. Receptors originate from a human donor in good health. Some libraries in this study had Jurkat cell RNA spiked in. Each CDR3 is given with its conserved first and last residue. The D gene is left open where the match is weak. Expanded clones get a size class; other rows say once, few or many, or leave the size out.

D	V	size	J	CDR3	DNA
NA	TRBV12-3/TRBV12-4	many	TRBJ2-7	CASSSSRDTYEQYF	TGTGCCAGCAGTTCCTCCCGGGACACCTACGAGCAGTACTTC
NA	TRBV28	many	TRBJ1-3	CASSLGGLGNTIYF	TGTGCCAGCAGTTTAGGAGGGCTCGGAAACACCATATATTTT
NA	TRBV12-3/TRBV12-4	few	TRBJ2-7	CASSQGHDYEQYF	TGTGCCAGCAGCCAAGGACATGACTACGAGCAGTACTTC
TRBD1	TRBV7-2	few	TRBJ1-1	CASSLGQGATEAFF	TGTGCCAGCAGCTTAGGACAGGGGGCAACTGAAGCTTTCTTT
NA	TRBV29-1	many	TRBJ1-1	CSALGGRGQNTEAFF	TGCAGCGCTTTGGGGGGGCGCGGACAGAACACTGAAGCTTTCTTT
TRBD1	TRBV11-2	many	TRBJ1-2	CASSTGGGYGYTF	TGTGCCAGCAGCACAGGGGGCGGTTATGGCTACACCTTC
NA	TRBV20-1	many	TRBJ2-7	CSAKHRDTNYEQYF	TGCAGTGCTAAACACCGCGATACGAACTACGAGCAGTACTTC
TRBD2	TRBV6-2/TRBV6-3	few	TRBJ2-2	CASSYSRREGWTGELFF	TGTGCCAGCAGTTACTCGAGACGGGAGGGATGGACCGGGGAGCTGTTTTTT
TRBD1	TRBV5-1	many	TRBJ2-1	CASSLAGGGYRYNEQFF	TGCGCCAGCAGCTTGGCAGGGGGCGGCTACCGCTACAATGAGCAGTTCTTC
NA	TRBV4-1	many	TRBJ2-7	CASSQGGGLYEQYF	TGCGCCAGCAGCCAAGGAGGGGGTTTGTACGAGCAGTACTTC
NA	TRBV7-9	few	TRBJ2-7	CASSLVPGVLDEQYF	TGTGCCAGCAGCTTAGTTCCGGGAGTCTTGGACGAGCAGTACTTC
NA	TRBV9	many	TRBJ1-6	CASSVDDAPPLHF	TGTGCCAGCAGCGTAGACGACGCACCACCCCTCCACTTT
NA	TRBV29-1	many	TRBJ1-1	CSVVWVGTEAFF	TGCAGCGTTGTGTGGGTTGGGACTGAAGCTTTCTTT
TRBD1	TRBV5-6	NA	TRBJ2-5	CASSLYRGQETQYF	TGTGCCAGCAGCTTGTACAGGGGACAAGAGACCCAGTACTTC
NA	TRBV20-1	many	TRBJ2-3	CSARDSYTDTQYF	TGCAGTGCTAGAGATTCTTACACAGATACGCAGTATTTT
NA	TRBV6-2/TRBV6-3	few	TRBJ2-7	CASRAGTYYEQYF	TGTGCCAGCAGGGCCGGGACATACTACGAGCAGTACTTC
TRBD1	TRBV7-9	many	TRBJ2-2	CASSDGQGSNTGELFF	TGTGCCAGCAGCGATGGACAGGGATCAAACACCGGGGAGCTGTTTTTT
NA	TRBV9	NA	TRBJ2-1	CASSVGGARQDEQFF	TGTGCCAGCAGCGTAGGCGGGGCGCGGCAAGACGAGCAGTTCTTC
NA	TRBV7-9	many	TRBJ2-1	CASSPPGRKGAEQFF	TGTGCCAGCAGCCCTCCGGGTAGAAAAGGAGCTGAGCAGTTCTTC
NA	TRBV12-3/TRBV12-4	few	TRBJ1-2	CASSSGTLYGYTF	TGTGCCAGCAGTTCCGGGACGCTCTATGGCTACACCTTC
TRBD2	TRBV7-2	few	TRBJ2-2	CASSLHPAGVVGELFF	TGTGCCAGCAGCTTACATCCAGCGGGAGTGGTCGGGGAGCTGTTTTTT
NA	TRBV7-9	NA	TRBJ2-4	CASSLAIGAKNIQYF	TGTGCCAGCAGCTTAGCGATCGGGGCCAAAAACATTCAGTACTTC
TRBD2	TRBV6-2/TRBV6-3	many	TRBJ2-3	CASSPGTSEYTDTQYF	TGTGCCAGCAGTCCTGGGACTAGCGAATACACAGATACGCAGTATTTT
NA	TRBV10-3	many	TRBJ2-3	CAISERTDADTQYF	TGTGCCATCAGTGAGAGGACAGACGCAGATACGCAGTATTTT
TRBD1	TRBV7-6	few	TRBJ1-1	CASSPDRIRAFF	TGTGCCAGCAGCCCGGACAGGATTCGAGCTTTCTTT
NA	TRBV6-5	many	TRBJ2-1	CASSDSLGVGYNEQFF	TGTGCCAGCAGTGATTCGCTTGGGGTAGGGTACAATGAGCAGTTCTTC
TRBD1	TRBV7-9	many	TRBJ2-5	CASRLTGDETQYF	TGTGCCAGCAGGTTAACAGGGGACGAGACCCAGTACTTC
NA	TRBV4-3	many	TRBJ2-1	CATAWGRGGNEQFF	TGCGCCACAGCCTGGGGGAGGGGGGGGAATGAGCAGTTCTTC
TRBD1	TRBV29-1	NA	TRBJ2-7	CSVPGQGPYEQYF	TGCAGCGTACCGGGACAGGGACCCTACGAGCAGTACTTC
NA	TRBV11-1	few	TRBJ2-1	CASSLAWDEQFF	TGTGCCAGCAGCTTAGCATGGGACGAGCAGTTCTTC
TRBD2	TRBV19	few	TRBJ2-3	CASTSVLKTSLTDTQYF	TGTGCCAGTACATCCGTCCTCAAGACTAGCCTTACAGATACGCAGTATTTT
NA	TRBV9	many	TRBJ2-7	CASSATSGMDEQYF	TGTGCCAGCAGCGCGACTAGTGGTATGGACGAGCAGTACTTC
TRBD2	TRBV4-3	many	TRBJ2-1	CASSRGSGSNEQFF	TGCGCCAGCAGCCGGGGTAGCGGGAGTAATGAGCAGTTCTTC
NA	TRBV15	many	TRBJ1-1	CATSREVGTANTEAFF	TGTGCCACCAGCAGAGAAGTAGGGACGGCCAACACTGAAGCTTTCTTT
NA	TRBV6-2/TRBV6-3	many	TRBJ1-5	CASNDRSNQPQHF	TGTGCCAGCAACGACAGAAGCAATCAGCCCCAGCATTTT
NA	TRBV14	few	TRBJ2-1	CASSQVRWPYNEQFF	TGTGCCAGCAGCCAAGTGCGTTGGCCGTACAATGAGCAGTTCTTC
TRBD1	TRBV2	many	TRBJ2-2	CASDRTGSTGELFF	TGTGCCAGCGACAGGACAGGGTCCACCGGGGAGCTGTTTTTT
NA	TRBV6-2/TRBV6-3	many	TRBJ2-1	CASSPANEQFF	TGTGCCAGCAGTCCCGCCAATGAGCAGTTCTTC
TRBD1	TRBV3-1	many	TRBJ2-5	CASSLTGGSGQETQYF	TGTGCCAGCAGCCTAACAGGGGGATCGGGCCAAGAGACCCAGTACTTC
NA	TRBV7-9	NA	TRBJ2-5	CASRSGKETQYF	TGTGCCAGCAGGTCCGGGAAAGAGACCCAGTACTTC
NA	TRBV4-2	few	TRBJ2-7	CASSQETPRTYEQYF	TGTGCCAGCAGCCAAGAAACCCCCAGGACCTACGAGCAGTACTTC
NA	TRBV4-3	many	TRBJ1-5	CASSQDAAGSNQPQHF	TGCGCCAGCAGCCAAGACGCAGCCGGGAGCAATCAGCCCCAGCATTTT
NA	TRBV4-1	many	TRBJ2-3	CASSQEAVRVSDTQYF	TGCGCCAGCAGCCAAGAGGCCGTCCGGGTATCAGATACGCAGTATTTT
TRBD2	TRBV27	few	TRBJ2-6	CASSRISGIPQDRSGANVLTF	TGTGCCAGCAGTCGGATTAGCGGGATACCCCAGGATCGCTCTGGGGCCAACGTCCTGACTTTC
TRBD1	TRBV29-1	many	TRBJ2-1	CSVEDLGQGIPHEQFF	TGCAGCGTTGAAGATCTGGGACAGGGTATTCCACATGAGCAGTTCTTC
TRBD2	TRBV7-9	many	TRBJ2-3	CASSQRGDTQYF	TGTGCCAGCAGCCAGCGGGGGGATACGCAGTATTTT
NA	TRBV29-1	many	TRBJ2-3	CSVAGLPGGGDTQYF	TGCAGCGTTGCGGGCCTACCAGGGGGAGGAGATACGCAGTATTTT
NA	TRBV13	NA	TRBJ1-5	CASTIGGQPQHF	TGTGCCAGCACCATCGGGGGTCAGCCCCAGCATTTT
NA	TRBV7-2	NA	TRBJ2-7	CASSLILGNEQYF	TGTGCCAGCAGCTTAATACTAGGAAACGAGCAGTACTTC
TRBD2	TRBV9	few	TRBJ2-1	CASSQSGRPFYEQFF	TGTGCCAGCAGCCAAAGCGGGAGACCCTTTTATGAGCAGTTCTTC
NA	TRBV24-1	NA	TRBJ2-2	CATGRGTGELFF	TGTGCCACCGGGCGGGGCACCGGGGAGCTGTTTTTT
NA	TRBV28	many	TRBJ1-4	CAVRVNEKLFF	TGTGCCGTGAGGGTAAATGAAAAACTGTTTTTT
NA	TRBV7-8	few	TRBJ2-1	CVSSPELGPEQFF	TGTGTCAGCAGCCCGGAACTAGGGCCTGAGCAGTTCTTC